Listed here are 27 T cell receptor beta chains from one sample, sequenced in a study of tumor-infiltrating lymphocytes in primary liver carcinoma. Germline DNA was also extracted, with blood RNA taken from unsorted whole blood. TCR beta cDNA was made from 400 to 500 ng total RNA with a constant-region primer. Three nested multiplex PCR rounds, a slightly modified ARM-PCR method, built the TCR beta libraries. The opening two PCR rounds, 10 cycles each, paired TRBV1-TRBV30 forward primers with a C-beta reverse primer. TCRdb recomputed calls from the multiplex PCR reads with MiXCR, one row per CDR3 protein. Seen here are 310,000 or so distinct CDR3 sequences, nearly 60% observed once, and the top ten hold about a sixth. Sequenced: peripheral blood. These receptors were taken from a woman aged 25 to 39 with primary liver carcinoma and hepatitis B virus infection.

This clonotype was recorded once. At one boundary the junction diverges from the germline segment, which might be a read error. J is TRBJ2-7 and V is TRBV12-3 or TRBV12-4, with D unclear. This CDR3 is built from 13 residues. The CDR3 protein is CPSSPGEAYEQYF. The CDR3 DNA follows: TGTCCCAGCAGCCCCGGCGAGGCCTACGAGCAGTACTTC.

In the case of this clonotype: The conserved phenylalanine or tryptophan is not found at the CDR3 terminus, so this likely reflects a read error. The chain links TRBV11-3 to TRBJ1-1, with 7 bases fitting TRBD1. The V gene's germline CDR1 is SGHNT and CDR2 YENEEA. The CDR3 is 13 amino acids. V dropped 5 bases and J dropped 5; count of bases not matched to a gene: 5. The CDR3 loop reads CASSHRTGTEAFS. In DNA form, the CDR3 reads TGTGCCAGCAGCCACAGGACAGGAACTGAAGCTTTCTCT.

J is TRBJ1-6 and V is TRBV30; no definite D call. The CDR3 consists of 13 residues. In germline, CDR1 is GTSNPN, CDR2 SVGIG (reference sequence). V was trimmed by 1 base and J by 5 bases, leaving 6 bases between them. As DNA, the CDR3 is TGTGCCTGGAGTGCCAGGAATAATTCACCCCTCCACTTT. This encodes CAWSARNNSPLHF.

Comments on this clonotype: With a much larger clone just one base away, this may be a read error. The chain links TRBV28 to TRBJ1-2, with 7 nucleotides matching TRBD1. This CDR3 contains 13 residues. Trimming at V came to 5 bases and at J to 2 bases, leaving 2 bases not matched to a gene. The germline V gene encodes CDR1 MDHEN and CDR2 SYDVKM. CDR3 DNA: TGTGCCAGCAGTGCGGACAGGAACTATGGCTACACCTTC. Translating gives CASSADRNYGYTF.

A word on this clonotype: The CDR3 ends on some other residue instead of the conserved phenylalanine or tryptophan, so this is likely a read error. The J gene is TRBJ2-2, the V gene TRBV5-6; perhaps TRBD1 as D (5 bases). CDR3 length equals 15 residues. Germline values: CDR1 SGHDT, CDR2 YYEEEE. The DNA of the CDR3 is TGTGCCAGCAGCTTGTGGGGCCCCCCCACCTGGGAGCTGTTTTCT. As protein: CASSLWGPPTWELFS.

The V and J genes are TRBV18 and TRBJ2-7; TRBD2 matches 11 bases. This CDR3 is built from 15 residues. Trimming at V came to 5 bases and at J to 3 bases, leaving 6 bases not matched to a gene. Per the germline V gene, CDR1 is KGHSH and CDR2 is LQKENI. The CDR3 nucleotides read TGTGCCAGCTCAAAGACTAGCGGGATGTTCTACGAGCAGTACTTC. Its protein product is CASSKTSGMFYEQYF.

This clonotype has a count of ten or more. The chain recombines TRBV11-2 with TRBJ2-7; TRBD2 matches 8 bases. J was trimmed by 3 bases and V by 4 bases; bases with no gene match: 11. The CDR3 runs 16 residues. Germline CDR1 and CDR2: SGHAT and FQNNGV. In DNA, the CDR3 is TGTGCCAGCAGCTCCTCCGGCGAGCGGGAGTACTACGAGCAGTACTTC. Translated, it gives CASSSSGEREYYEQYF.

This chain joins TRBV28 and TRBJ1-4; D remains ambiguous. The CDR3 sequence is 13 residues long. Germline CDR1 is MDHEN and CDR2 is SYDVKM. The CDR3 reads CTGMAATNEKLFF. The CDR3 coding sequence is TGTACCGGCATGGCTGCAACTAATGAAAAACTGTTTTTT.

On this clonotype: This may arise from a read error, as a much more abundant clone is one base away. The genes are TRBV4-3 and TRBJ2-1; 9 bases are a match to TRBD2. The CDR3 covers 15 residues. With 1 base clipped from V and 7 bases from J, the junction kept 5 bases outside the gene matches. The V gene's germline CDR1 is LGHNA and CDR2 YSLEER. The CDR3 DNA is TGCGCCAGCAGCCAAGTAGCGGGAGATGTTAATGAGCAGTTCTTC. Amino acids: CASSQVAGDVNEQFF.

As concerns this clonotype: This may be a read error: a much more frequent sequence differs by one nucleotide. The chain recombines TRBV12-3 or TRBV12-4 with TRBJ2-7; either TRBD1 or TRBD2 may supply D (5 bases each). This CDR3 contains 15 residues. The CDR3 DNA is TGTGCCAGCAGTTTGGCCGGGGCCGCACGAAGCGAGCAGTGCTTC. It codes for CASSLAGAARSEQCF.

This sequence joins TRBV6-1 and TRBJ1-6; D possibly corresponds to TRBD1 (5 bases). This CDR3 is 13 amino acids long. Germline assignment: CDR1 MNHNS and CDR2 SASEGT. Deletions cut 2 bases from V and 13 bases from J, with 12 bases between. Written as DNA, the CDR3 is TGTGCCAGCAGTGAAAGGGGCCGCGTGCCCCTCCACTTT. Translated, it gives CASSERGRVPLHF.

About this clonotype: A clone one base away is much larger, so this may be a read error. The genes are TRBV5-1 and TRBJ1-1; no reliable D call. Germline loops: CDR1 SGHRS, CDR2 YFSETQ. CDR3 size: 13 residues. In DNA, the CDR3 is TGCGCCAGCAACTTGGTTCCTGGCACTGAAGCTTTCTTT. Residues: CASNLVPGTEAFF.

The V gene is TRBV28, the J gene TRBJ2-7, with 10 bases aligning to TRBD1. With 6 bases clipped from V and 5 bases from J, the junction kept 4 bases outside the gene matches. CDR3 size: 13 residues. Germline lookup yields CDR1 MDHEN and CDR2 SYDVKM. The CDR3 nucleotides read TGTGCCAGCAGAAGACAGGGGGCAAACGAGCAGTACTTC. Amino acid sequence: CASRRQGANEQYF.

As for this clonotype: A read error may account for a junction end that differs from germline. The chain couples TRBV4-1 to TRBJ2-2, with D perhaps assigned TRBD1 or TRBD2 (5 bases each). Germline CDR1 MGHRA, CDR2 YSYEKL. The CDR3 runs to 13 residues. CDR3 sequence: CVSSRVGVWELFF. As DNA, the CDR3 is TGCGTCAGCAGCCGAGTGGGGGTCTGGGAGCTGTTTTTT.

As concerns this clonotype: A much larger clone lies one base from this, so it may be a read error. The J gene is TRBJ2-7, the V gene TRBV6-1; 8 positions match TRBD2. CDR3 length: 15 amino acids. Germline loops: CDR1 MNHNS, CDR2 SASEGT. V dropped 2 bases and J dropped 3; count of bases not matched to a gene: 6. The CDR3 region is CASSEISGSFYEQYF. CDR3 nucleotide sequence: TGTGCCAGCAGTGAAATCAGCGGGAGCTTCTACGAGCAGTACTTC.

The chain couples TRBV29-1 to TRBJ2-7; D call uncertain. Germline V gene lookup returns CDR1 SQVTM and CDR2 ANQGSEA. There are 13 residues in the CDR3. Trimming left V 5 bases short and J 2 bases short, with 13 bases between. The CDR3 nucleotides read TGCAGCGTTTCTTCCAGTGACCCCTACGAGCAGTACTTC. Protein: CSVSSSDPYEQYF.

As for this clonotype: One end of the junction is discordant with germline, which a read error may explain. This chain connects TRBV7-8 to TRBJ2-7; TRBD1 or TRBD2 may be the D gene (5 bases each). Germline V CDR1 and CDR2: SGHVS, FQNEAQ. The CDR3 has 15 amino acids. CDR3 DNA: TGTGCCACCAGCTTAGGGGATAAAGGACTCTACGAGCAGTGCTTC. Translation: CATSLGDKGLYEQCF.

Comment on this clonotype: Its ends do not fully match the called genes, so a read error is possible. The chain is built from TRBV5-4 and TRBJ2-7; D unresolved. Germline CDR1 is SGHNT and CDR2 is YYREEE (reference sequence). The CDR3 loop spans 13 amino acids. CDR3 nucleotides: TGTGTCAGCAGCTTGGACGGTGCCCTGGAGCAGTACTTC. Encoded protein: CVSSLDGALEQYF.

The CDR3 spells CASSLVYHGSGASALTF. The CDR3 DNA reads TGTGCCAGCAGCTTAGTTTATCACGGCTCTGGGGCCAGCGCCCTGACTTTC. The rearrangement uses TRBV11-1 and TRBJ2-6; D possibly corresponds to TRBD1 (5 bases). Germline loops: CDR1 SGHAT, CDR2 FQDESV (reference sequence). The CDR3 runs 17 residues. Trimming pared 1 base from V and 15 bases from J, leaving 25 bases between.

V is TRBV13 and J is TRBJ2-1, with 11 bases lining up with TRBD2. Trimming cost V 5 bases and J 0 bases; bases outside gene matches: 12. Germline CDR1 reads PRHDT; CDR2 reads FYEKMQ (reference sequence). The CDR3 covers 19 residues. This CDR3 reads CASSPRGTSGEYSYNEQFF. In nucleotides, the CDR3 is TGTGCCAGCAGCCCCCGGGGGACTAGCGGCGAATACTCCTACAATGAGCAGTTCTTC.

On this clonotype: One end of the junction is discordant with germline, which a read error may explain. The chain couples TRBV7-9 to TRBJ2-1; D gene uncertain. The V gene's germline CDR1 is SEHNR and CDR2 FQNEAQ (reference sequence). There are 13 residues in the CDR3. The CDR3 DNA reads TGTTCCAGCCGCCCGCTCTCCTACAATGAGCAGTTCTTC. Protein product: CSSRPLSYNEQFF.

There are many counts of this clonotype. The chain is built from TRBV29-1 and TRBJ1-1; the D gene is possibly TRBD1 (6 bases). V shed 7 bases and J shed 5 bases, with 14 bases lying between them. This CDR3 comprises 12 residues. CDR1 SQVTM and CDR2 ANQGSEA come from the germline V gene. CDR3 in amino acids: CSAGGGRTEAFF. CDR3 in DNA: TGCAGCGCCGGAGGGGGAAGGACTGAAGCTTTCTTT.

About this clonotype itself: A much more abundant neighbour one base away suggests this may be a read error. This CDR3 reads CASSTRQSPNYGYTF. The CDR3 region has the DNA TGTGCCAGCAGTACCCGGCAGAGCCCTAACTATGGCTACACCTTC. The chain employs TRBV12-3 or TRBV12-4 and TRBJ1-2; D remains ambiguous. The CDR3 totals 15 residues. Trimming left V 5 bases short and J 0 bases short, with 13 bases between.

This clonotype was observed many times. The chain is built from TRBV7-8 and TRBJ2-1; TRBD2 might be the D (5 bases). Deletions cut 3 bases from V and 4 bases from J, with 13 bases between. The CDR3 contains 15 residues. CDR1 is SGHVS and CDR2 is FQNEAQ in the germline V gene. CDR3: CASSFSFGGYNEQFF. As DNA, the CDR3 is TGTGCCAGCAGCTTTTCGTTTGGCGGGTACAATGAGCAGTTCTTC. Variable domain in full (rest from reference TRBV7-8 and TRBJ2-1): GAGVSQSPRYKVAKRGQDVALRCDPISGHVSLFWYQQALGQGPEFLTYFQNEAQLDKSGLPSDRFFAERPEGSVSTLKIQRTQQEDSAVYLCASSFSFGGYNEQFFGPGTRLTVL.

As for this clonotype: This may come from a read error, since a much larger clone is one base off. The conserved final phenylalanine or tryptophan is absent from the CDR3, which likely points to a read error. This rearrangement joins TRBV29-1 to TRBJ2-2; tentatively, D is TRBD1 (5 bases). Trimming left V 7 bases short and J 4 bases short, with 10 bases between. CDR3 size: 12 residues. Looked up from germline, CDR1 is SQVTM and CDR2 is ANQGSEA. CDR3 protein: CSARQSTGELFL. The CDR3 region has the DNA TGCAGCGCCAGACAGAGCACCGGGGAGCTGTTTCTT.

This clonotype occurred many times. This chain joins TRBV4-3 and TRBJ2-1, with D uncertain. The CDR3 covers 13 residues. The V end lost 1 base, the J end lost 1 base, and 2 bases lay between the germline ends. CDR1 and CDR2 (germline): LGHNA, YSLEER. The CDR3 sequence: CASSQVSYNEQFF. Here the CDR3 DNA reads TGCGCCAGCAGCCAAGTATCCTACAATGAGCAGTTCTTC.

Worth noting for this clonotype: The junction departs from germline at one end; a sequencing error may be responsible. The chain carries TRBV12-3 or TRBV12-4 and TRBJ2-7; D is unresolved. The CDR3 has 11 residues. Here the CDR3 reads CGSSEFYDQYF. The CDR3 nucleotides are TGTGGCAGCAGTGAATTCTACGATCAGTACTTC.